This TCR beta chain was retrieved from a study of cytomegalovirus exposure and HLA in healthy donors. Whole-study results and caveats: Subsequent analysis revealed that first-cohort TCR clusters tended to co-occur in the 120 or so validation repertoires.

This clone is a singleton in its sample. Antigen: not known. Sequencing used immunoSEQ multiplex PCR; TCRdb keeps in-frame clones, though not all of them. The sample consists of some 150,000 clones, around 90% of them appearing once. Looked up from germline, CDR1 is MNHNS and CDR2 is SASEGT. This CDR3 spans 15 amino acids. Deletions cut 3 bases from V and 2 bases from J, with 11 bases between. V is TRBV6-1 and J is TRBJ1-5; D possibly corresponds to TRBD1 (5 bases). The clonotype was recovered from a woman aged 30 to 39 in good health and CMV-seropositive. Sequenced input: PBMCs. The CDR3 sequence: CASSDREIGNQPQHF. CDR3 DNA sequence: TGTGCCAGCAGTGACAGGGAAATAGGCAATCAGCCCCAGCATTTT.